This T cell receptor (beta chain) was captured by sequencing in a study of lymphopenia after photon versus proton radiotherapy. Whole-study findings and limits: A bigger post-nadir fall in TCR diversity correlated inversely with survival time in deceased patients. Relative stability marked proton patients; photon patients lost diversity and naive cells.

Method: immunoSEQ multiplex PCR; TCRdb's copy keeps in-frame clones and lacks some. The sample gives fewer than 70,000 clones, around 87% of which show up once; 10% to 14% is in the top ten. With regard to this clone: Its antigen is not known.

The sample was peripheral blood, taken from a patient treated with proton-based radiotherapy. The clonotype originates from a man at least 80 years old with esophageal cancer.

CDR3 loop: CASSLEGGDYEQYF. DNA of the CDR3: TGCGCCAGCAGCTTGGAGGGGGGGGACTACGAGCAGTACTTC. The rearrangement joins TRBV5-1 to TRBJ2-7; weak D call: TRBD2 (7 bases). Germline V gene sequence: CDR1 SGHRS, CDR2 YFSETQ. The CDR3 loop spans 14 amino acids. The V end was cut by 0 bases, the J end by 3 bases, with 10 bases between.